Sequencing of this T cell receptor (beta chain) was carried out in a study of cytomegalovirus exposure and HLA in healthy donors. CDR1 SGDLS and CDR2 YYNGEE come from the germline V gene. Trimming pared 0 bases from V and 6 bases from J, leaving 9 bases between. This CDR3 has 13 residues. Primers for the PCR totalled 60 Vbeta and 13 Jbeta. Sequencing used immunoSEQ multiplex PCR; TCRdb keeps in-frame clones, though not all of them. The table records about 140,000 clones, approximately 84% of them present only once. This receptor was identified in a man under 40 in good health and CMV-seropositive. The rearrangement uses TRBV9 and TRBJ1-1; D might be TRBD1 (5 bases). The sequencing sample was made of PBMCs. The CDR3 here is CASSVATGAEAFF. CDR3 sequence (DNA): TGTGCCAGCAGCGTAGCAACAGGCGCTGAAGCTTTCTTT. Full variable domain (remainder filled in from reference TRBV9 and TRBJ1-1): DSGVTQTPKHLITATGQRVTLRCSPRSGDLSVYWYQQSLDQGLQFLIQYYNGEERAKGNILERFSAQQFPDLHSELNLSSLELGDSALYFCASSVATGAEAFFGQGTRLTVV.